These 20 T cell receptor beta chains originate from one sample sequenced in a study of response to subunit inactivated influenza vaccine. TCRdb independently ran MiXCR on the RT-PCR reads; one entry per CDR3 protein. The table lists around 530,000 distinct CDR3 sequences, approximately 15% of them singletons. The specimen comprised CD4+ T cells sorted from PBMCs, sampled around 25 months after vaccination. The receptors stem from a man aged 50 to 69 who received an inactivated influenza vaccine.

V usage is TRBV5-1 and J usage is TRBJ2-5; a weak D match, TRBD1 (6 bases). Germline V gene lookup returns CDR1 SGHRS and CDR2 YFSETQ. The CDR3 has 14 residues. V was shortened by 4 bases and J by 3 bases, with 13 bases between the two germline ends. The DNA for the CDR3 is TGCGCCAGCAGCACGAACGCAGGGGAAGAGACCCAGTACTTC. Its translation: CASSTNAGEETQYF.

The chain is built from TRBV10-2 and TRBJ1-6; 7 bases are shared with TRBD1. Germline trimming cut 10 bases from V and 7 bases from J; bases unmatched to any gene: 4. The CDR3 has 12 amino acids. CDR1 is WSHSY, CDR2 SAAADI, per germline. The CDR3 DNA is TGCGCCACCAGACAGGGCAATTCACCCCTCCACTTT. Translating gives CATRQGNSPLHF.

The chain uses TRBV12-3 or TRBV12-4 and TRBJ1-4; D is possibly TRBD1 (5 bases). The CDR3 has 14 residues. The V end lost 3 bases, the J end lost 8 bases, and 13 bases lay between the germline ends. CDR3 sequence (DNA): TGTGCCAGCAGTTTCGGGAGGGACGAGGAAAAACTGTTTTTT. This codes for CASSFGRDEEKLFF.

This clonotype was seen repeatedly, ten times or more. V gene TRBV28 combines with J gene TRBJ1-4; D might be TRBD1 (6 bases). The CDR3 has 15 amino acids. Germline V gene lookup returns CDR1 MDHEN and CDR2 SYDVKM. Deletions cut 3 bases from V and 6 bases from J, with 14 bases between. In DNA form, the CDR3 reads TGTGCCAGCAGTTTGGATTTAGGGACACATGAAAAACTGTTTTTT. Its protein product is CASSLDLGTHEKLFF. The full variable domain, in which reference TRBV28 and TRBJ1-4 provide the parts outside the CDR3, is DVKVTQSSRYLVKRTGEKVFLECVQDMDHENMFWYRQDPGLGLRLIYFSYDVKMKEKGDIPEGYSVSREKKERFSLILESASTNQTSMYLCASSLDLGTHEKLFFGSGTQLSVL.

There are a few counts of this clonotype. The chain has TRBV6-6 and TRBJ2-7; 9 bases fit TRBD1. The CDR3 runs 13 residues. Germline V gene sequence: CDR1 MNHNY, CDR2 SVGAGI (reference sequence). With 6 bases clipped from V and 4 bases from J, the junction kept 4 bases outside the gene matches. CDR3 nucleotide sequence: TGTGCCAGCAGAAAGGGACAGGGATACGAGCAGTACTTC. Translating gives CASRKGQGYEQYF.

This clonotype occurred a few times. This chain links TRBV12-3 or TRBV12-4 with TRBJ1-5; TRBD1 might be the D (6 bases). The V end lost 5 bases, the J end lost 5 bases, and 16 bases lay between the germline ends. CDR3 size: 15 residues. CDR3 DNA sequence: TGTGCCAGCAGTCCCAGCTGGGGGCGTTATCAGCCCCAGCATTTT. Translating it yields CASSPSWGRYQPQHF.

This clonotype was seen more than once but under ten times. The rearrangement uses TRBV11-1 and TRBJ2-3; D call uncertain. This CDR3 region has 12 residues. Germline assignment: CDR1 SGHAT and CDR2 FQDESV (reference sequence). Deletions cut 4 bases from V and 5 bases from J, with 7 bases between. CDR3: CASSYELDTQYF. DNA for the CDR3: TGTGCCAGCAGCTACGAGTTAGATACGCAGTATTTT. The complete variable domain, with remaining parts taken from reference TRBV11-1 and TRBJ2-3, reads EAEVAQSPRYKITEKSQAVAFWCDPISGHATLYWYRQILGQGPELLVQFQDESVVDDSQLPKDRFSAERLKGVDSTLKIQPAELGDSAMYLCASSYELDTQYFGPGTRLTVL.

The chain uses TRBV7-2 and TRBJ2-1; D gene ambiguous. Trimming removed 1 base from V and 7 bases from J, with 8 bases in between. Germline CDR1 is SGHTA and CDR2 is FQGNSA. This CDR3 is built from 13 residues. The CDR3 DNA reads TGTGCCAGCAGCTTAGAAGTGAGGAATGAGCAGTTCTTC. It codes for CASSLEVRNEQFF.

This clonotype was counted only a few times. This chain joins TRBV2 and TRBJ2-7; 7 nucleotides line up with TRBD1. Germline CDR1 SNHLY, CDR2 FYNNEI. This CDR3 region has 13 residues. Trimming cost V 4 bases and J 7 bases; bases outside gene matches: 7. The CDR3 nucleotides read TGTGCCAGCAGTGGTGACAGGGCAAGGGAGCAGTACTTC. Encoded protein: CASSGDRAREQYF.

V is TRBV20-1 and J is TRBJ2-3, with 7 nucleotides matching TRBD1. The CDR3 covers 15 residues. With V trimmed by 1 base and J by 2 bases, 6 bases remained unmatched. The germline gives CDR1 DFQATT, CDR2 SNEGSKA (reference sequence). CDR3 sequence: CSARVGTDSTDTQYF. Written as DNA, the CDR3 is TGCAGTGCTAGAGTTGGGACAGATTCCACAGATACGCAGTATTTT.

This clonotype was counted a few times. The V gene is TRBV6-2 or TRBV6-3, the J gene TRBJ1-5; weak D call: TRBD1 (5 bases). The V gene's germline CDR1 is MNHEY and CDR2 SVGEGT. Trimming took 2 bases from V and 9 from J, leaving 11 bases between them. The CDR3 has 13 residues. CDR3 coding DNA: TGTGCCAGCAGTTACCAGGGTTTGGGGCCCCAGCATTTT. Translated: CASSYQGLGPQHF.

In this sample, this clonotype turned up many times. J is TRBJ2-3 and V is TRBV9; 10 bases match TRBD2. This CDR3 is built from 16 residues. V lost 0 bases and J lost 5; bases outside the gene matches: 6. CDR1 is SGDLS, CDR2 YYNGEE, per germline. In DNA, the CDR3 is TGTGCCAGCAGCGTAGGTGCTAGCGGGAGTAAAGATACGCAGTATTTT. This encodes CASSVGASGSKDTQYF.

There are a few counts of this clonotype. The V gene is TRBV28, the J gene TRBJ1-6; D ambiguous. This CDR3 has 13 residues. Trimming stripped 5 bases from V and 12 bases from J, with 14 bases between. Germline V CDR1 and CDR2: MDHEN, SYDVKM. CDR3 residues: CASSPLVSQPLHF. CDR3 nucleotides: TGTGCCAGCAGTCCCCTAGTATCGCAACCCCTCCACTTT.

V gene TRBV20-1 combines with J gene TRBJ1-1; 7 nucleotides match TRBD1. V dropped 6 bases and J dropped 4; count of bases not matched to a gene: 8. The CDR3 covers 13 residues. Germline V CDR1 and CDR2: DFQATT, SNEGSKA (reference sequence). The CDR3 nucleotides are TGCAGTGCAAACGCGCAGGGGGGCACTGAAGCTTTCTTT. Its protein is CSANAQGGTEAFF.

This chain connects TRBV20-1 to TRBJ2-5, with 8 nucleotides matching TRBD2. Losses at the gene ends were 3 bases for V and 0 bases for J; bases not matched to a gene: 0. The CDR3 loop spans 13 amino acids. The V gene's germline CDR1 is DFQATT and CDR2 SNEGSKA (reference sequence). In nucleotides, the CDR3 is TGCAGTGCTAGCGGGGGGGACCAAGAGACCCAGTACTTC. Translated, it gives CSASGGDQETQYF.

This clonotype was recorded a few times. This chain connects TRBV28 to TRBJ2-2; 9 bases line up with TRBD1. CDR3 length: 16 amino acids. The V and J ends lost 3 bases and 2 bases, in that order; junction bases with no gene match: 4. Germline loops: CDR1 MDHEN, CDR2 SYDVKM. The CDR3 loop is CASSFPGQGNTGELFF. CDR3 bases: TGTGCCAGCAGTTTCCCGGGACAGGGTAACACCGGGGAGCTGTTTTTT.

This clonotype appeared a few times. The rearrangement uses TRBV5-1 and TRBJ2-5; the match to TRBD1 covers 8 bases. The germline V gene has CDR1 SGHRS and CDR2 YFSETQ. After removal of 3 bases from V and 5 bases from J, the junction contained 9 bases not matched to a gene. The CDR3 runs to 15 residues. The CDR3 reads CASSSGNDRGETQYF. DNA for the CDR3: TGCGCCAGCAGCTCCGGGAACGACAGGGGCGAGACCCAGTACTTC.

The CDR3 protein is CASSGQGGELFF. In DNA, the CDR3 is TGTGCCAGCAGCGGCCAGGGCGGGGAGCTGTTTTTT. The rearrangement joins TRBV4-2 to TRBJ2-2; D might be TRBD1 (5 bases). Trimming shortened V by 5 bases and J by 7 bases, and 8 bases separated the two germline ends. Per the germline V gene, CDR1 is LGHNA and CDR2 is YNFKEQ. This CDR3 spans 12 amino acids.

CDR3 amino acids: CASSEEGGDTQYF. The CDR3 nucleotides are TGCGCCAGCAGCGAGGAGGGGGGGGATACGCAGTATTTT. This chain uses TRBV5-1 with TRBJ2-3; TRBD2 is a possible D gene (7 bases). Trimming took off 4 bases at V and 6 bases at J, with 12 bases between the two ends. The germline CDR1 and CDR2 sequences are SGHRS and YFSETQ. There are 13 residues in the CDR3.

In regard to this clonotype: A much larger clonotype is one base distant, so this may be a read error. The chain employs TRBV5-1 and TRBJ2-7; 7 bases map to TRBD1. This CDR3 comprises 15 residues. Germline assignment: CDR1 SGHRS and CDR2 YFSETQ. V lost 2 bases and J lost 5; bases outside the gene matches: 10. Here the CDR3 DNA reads TGCGCCAGCAGCTTTGGGGACAGTCGGAACGACGAGCAGTACTTC. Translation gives CASSFGDSRNDEQYF.